This T cell receptor (beta chain) was captured by sequencing in a study of neurological immune-mediated disorders. Study-wide results and caveats: Private repertoires in all groups were suggested by the absence of shared CDR3 amino acid sequences among expanded clones across subjects.

A single run covered 15-18 subjects with over 180 million TCR-beta sequences. Via MiXCR, TCRdb re-called the 5' RACE reads, giving one row per CDR3 protein. The repertoire consists of about 80,000 distinct CDR3 sequences, with 5.8% occurring once and the leading ten covering 6.5% to 9.5%. This clonotype has ten or more counts. Its antigen is currently unknown. The sample's time point: longitudinal time-point 2. Germline loops: CDR1 DFQATT, CDR2 SNEGSKA (reference sequence). This CDR3 is 13 amino acids long. Between the trimmed V and J ends, which lost 0 bases and 8 bases, there was a span of 11 bases. The chain employs TRBV20-1 and TRBJ2-1; the D is unclear. Sample: PBMCs. The sequence derives from a woman aged 60-70 years with multiple sclerosis. The CDR3 loop reads CSARDGVFHEQFF. Written as DNA, the CDR3 is TGCAGTGCTAGAGATGGCGTTTTTCATGAGCAGTTCTTC.